Following are 25 T cell receptor beta chains from one sample sequenced in a study of blood T cell repertoires in COVID-19. Assay: immunoSEQ multiplex PCR; the TCRdb copy retains only in-frame clones and omits some. The sample records fewer than 350,000 clones, roughly nine tenths being singletons. The sequenced material came from peripheral blood. Receptor source: a man aged 40-49 years with active or convalescent COVID-19.

This chain links TRBV11-3 with TRBJ2-3, with TRBD2 matching over 14 bases. Trimming at V came to 5 bases and at J to 5 bases, leaving 6 bases not matched to a gene. CDR3 length: 16 amino acids. Looked up from germline, CDR1 is SGHNT and CDR2 is YENEEA. The CDR3 DNA reads as TGTGCCAGCAGCCGGGGACTAGCGGGAGCAGGAGATACGCAGTATTTT. Translated, it gives CASSRGLAGAGDTQYF.

The J gene is TRBJ2-5, the V gene TRBV6-5; tentatively, D is TRBD2 (6 bases). V gave up 7 bases and J gave up 5 bases, with 11 bases separating them. Germline loops: CDR1 MNHEY, CDR2 SVGAGI. The CDR3 covers 12 residues. DNA of the CDR3: TGTGCCAGCACCCCCCGGGGGGAGACCCAGTACTTC. Its translation: CASTPRGETQYF.

V gene TRBV4-2 combines with J gene TRBJ1-6; D remains unclear. Trimming took 0 bases from V and 6 from J, leaving 9 bases between them. The CDR3 is made up of 15 amino acids. The germline V gene has CDR1 LGHNA and CDR2 YNFKEQ. The chain's CDR3 is CASSQEPRSNSPLHF. In DNA form, the CDR3 reads TGTGCCAGCAGCCAAGAACCTCGGTCTAATTCACCCCTCCACTTT.

Turning to this clone: Other DNA sequences in the same sample also yield this CDR3. CDR3 bases: TGTGCCAGCAGTTACGGGGGCGGCACTGAAGCTTTCTTT. This encodes CASSYGGGTEAFF. The chain recombines TRBV6-5 with TRBJ1-1, with a weak D call TRBD1 (6 bases). Per the germline V gene, CDR1 is MNHEY and CDR2 is SVGAGI. This CDR3 is 13 amino acids long. V lost 2 bases and J lost 4, with 8 bases in between.

The chain carries TRBV13 and TRBJ1-5, with 7 bases that match TRBD1. V shed 3 bases and J 2 bases; nucleotides not matched to a gene: 4. The CDR3 has 15 amino acids. Per germline, CDR1 PRHDT and CDR2 FYEKMQ (reference sequence). The CDR3 here is CASSLRQGGNQPQHF. CDR3 DNA: TGTGCCAGCAGCTTGAGACAGGGTGGCAATCAGCCCCAGCATTTT.

This clone was counted a single time. This chain connects TRBV20-1 to TRBJ1-1, with D uncertain. CDR3 length: 11 amino acids. Germline assignment: CDR1 DFQATT and CDR2 SNEGSKA (reference sequence). CDR3 bases: TGCAGCGGGATATTGAACACTGAAGCTTTCTTT. Its translation is CSGILNTEAFF.

The J gene is TRBJ2-5, the V gene TRBV5-6; 11 nucleotides align to TRBD1. The germline CDR1 and CDR2 sequences are SGHDT and YYEEEE. The CDR3 is 15 amino acids. The ends lost 4 bases at V and 3 bases at J; junction bases unmatched: 5. The DNA for the CDR3 is TGTGCCAGCAGCCTACCGGGACAGGGGGAAGAGACCCAGTACTTC. It translates to CASSLPGQGEETQYF.

The V call is TRBV6-5, the J call TRBJ2-7; D may be TRBD1 (5 bases). The V gene's germline CDR1 is MNHEY and CDR2 SVGAGI. V dropped 5 bases and J dropped 1 base, with 12 bases sitting between them. The CDR3 extends over 14 amino acids. The CDR3 sequence: CASSRSDISYEQYF. The DNA of the CDR3 is TGTGCCAGCAGTCGGTCGGACATTTCCTACGAGCAGTACTTC.

In its sample, this clone was seen once. This chain uses TRBV7-3 with TRBJ2-2; D is unresolved. The V gene's germline CDR1 is SGHTA and CDR2 FQGTGA. The CDR3 is made up of 13 amino acids. V was shortened by 1 base and J by 7 bases, with 7 bases between the two germline ends. As DNA, the CDR3 is TGTGCCAGCAGCTTAATCTCAGGCGGGGAGCTGTTTTTT. Translation: CASSLISGGELFF.

V usage is TRBV19 and J usage is TRBJ1-6, with 9 positions matching TRBD1. The CDR3 has 20 residues. Germline V lookup: CDR1 LNHDA, CDR2 SQIVND (reference sequence). V shed 4 bases and J 3 bases; nucleotides not matched to a gene: 16. DNA for the CDR3: TGTGCCAGTAGTAGCTCCGGGACAGGGATGGGCTTCGGCTATAATTCACCCCTCCACTTT. It codes for CASSSSGTGMGFGYNSPLHF.

The genes are TRBV25-1 and TRBJ2-6; unclear D gene. Germline V gene sequence: CDR1 MGHDK, CDR2 SYGVNS. This CDR3 has 12 amino acids. Between the trimmed V and J ends, which lost 5 bases and 4 bases, there was a span of 3 bases. In DNA form, the CDR3 reads TGTGCCAGCAGTCGGGGGGCCAACGTCCTGACTTTC. Translated: CASSRGANVLTF.

V and J are TRBV18 and TRBJ2-1, with a tentative D call TRBD2 (6 bases). Trimming stripped 1 base from V and 2 bases from J, with 9 bases between. The CDR3 totals 15 residues. Germline CDR1 and CDR2: KGHSH and LQKENI. The CDR3 coding sequence is TGTGCCAGCTCACCACGGGAGGTTGCCTACAATGAGCAGTTCTTC. It codes for CASSPREVAYNEQFF.

The V gene is TRBV13, the J gene TRBJ2-7; maybe TRBD2 (5 bases). Trimming removed 2 bases from V and 7 bases from J, with 15 bases in between. CDR3 length equals 14 residues. Germline V gene data show CDR1 as PRHDT and CDR2 as FYEKMQ (reference sequence). CDR3 nucleotides: TGTGCCAGCAGCTTAAACCCCCCCCGGGGAGAGCAGTACTTC. It translates to CASSLNPPRGEQYF.

The rearrangement links TRBV15 to TRBJ1-5; TRBD1 aligns across 8 bases. CDR1 is LNHNV and CDR2 is YYDKDF in the germline V gene (reference sequence). Losses at the gene ends were 5 bases for V and 7 bases for J; bases not matched to a gene: 7. The CDR3 totals 14 residues. The CDR3 DNA is TGTGCCACCAGCGTTGGACAGGGAGACCAGCCCCAGCATTTT. The encoded protein is CATSVGQGDQPQHF.

DNA of the CDR3: TGTGCCAGCGGCGACAGGGCACCCTACGAGCAGTACTTC. Its translation: CASGDRAPYEQYF. The chain recombines TRBV6-5 with TRBJ2-7, with 7 nucleotides matching TRBD1. V lost 8 bases, J lost 2 bases, and 6 bases stayed unmatched. Germline-derived CDR1 and CDR2 are MNHEY and SVGAGI. The CDR3 consists of 13 residues.

The chain joins TRBV29-1 to TRBJ1-5; TRBD1 aligns across 11 bases. J lost 5 bases, V lost 6 bases, and 3 bases had no gene match. The germline V gene encodes CDR1 SQVTM and CDR2 ANQGSEA. This CDR3 has 13 residues. As DNA, the CDR3 is TGCAGCGTCGGACAGGGGGCTGATCAGCCCCAGCATTTT. Translation gives CSVGQGADQPQHF.

The rearrangement links TRBV28 to TRBJ1-1; 8 bases map to TRBD1. V dropped 6 bases and J dropped 1; count of bases not matched to a gene: 4. Germline CDR1 reads MDHEN; CDR2 reads SYDVKM. This CDR3 spans 14 amino acids. The CDR3 spells CASRTGAGNTEAFF. CDR3 DNA sequence: TGTGCCAGCAGGACAGGGGCTGGGAACACTGAAGCTTTCTTT. Full variable domain (rest looked up from reference TRBV28 and TRBJ1-1): DVKVTQSSRYLVKRTGEKVFLECVQDMDHENMFWYRQDPGLGLRLIYFSYDVKMKEKGDIPEGYSVSREKKERFSLILESASTNQTSMYLCASRTGAGNTEAFFGQGTRLTVV.

The chain joins TRBV6-6 to TRBJ2-7; 8 nucleotides match TRBD1. The germline V gene has CDR1 MNHNY and CDR2 SVGAGI (reference sequence). This CDR3 comprises 13 residues. V trimming: 5 bases; J trimming: 4 bases; junction bases outside the gene matches: 4. CDR3: CASSGQGSYEQYF. The CDR3 DNA sequence: TGTGCCAGCAGTGGACAGGGTAGTTACGAGCAGTACTTC.

This chain uses TRBV5-1 with TRBJ1-2, with TRBD1 identical over 8 bases. Germline CDR1 is SGHRS and CDR2 is YFSETQ. The trim removed 3 bases at V and 6 bases at J, leaving 13 bases unmatched. The CDR3 is 16 residues long. CDR3 protein: CASSSPQGAWKDGYTF. The CDR3 region has the DNA TGCGCCAGCAGCTCACCCCAGGGGGCTTGGAAAGATGGCTACACCTTC.

J is TRBJ2-3 and V is TRBV3-1 (or the pseudogene TRBV3-2), with 7 bases fitting TRBD1. Trimming removed 4 bases from V and 2 bases from J; junction bases left unmatched: 6. Germline CDR1 reads LGHDT; CDR2 reads YNNKEL (reference sequence). CDR3 size: 15 residues. The CDR3 spells CASSLLGQVTDTQYF. In DNA, the CDR3 is TGTGCCAGCAGCCTCCTCGGACAGGTCACAGATACGCAGTATTTT.

V gene TRBV11-2 combines with J gene TRBJ2-1; 7 positions match TRBD2. This CDR3 region has 15 residues. CDR1 is SGHAT, CDR2 FQNNGV, per germline. V lost 1 base, J lost 8 bases, and 8 bases stayed unmatched. CDR3 region: CASSLATSDRDEQFF. The CDR3 nucleotides read TGTGCCAGCAGCTTAGCAACTAGCGACCGCGATGAGCAGTTCTTC.

This clone was seen a single time. This rearrangement joins TRBV6-5 to TRBJ1-6; tentative D call: TRBD1 (5 bases). The germline gives CDR1 MNHEY, CDR2 SVGAGI. Trimming took 11 bases from V and 3 from J, leaving 17 bases between them. The CDR3 contains 15 residues. CDR3: CALLGPRGYNSPLHF. The DNA of the CDR3 is TGTGCCCTCCTCGGGCCAAGGGGCTATAATTCACCCCTCCACTTT.

This clone came up a few times. CDR3 sequence reads: CASSFLAGVGEQFF. CDR3 bases: TGTGCCAGCAGCTTCTTAGCGGGAGTAGGTGAGCAGTTCTTC. The chain has TRBV12-1 and TRBJ2-1; whether TRBD2, the table's D call, matches the DNA was not checked. TRBV12-1 is an annotated pseudogene. The CDR3 runs 14 residues.

In this sample, this clone turned up a few times. The J gene is TRBJ2-2, the V gene TRBV4-2, with D perhaps TRBD2 (5 bases). The V gene's germline CDR1 is LGHNA and CDR2 YNFKEQ. The V end lost 0 bases, the J end lost 5 bases, and 13 bases lay between the germline ends. The CDR3 totals 16 residues. The CDR3 nucleotides are TGTGCCAGCAGCCAAGATCGAGCGGTATTGACCGGGGAGCTGTTTTTT. This gives the protein CASSQDRAVLTGELFF.

The chain is built from TRBV6-6 and TRBJ1-6, with D unresolved. The CDR3 is 13 amino acids. V was trimmed by 6 bases and J by 11 bases, leaving 14 bases between them. CDR1 is MNHNY, CDR2 SVGAGI, per germline (reference sequence). The DNA of the CDR3 is TGTGCCAGCAGCACTCGAACAGAGCCACCCCTCCACTTT. Its translation: CASSTRTEPPLHF.